The clone carrying this T cell receptor (beta chain) was detected many times. Its target is not known. TCRdb reprocessed the reads via MiXCR and lists one record per CDR3 protein. Here the sample spans 400,000 to 550,000 distinct CDR3 sequences, 11% being singletons. This CDR3 is built from 14 residues. CDR1 KGHDR and CDR2 SFDVKD come from the germline V gene. Trimming took off 4 bases at V and 8 bases at J, with 14 bases between the two ends. This entry belongs to a study of T cell repertoires in cytomegalovirus infection. About the research overall: Public TCR beta signatures indicated both CMV infection and matching HLA type. Notes on the study in general: The study found HLA-C-restricted CMV-specific TCR beta clonotypes dominating the ex vivo response. Public TCR beta family frequency separated CMV-and-HLA carriers, including in an independent cohort.

The chain combines TRBV24-1 with TRBJ2-1; a weak D match, TRBD2 (6 bases). This TCR was sampled from a human donor in good health (CMV status not recorded). Some clones in this sample may be carry-over from other donors' samples. Specimen: PBMCs. The CDR3 here is CATSDPRGGDEQFF. CDR3 DNA: TGTGCCACCAGTGACCCGCGGGGAGGCGATGAGCAGTTCTTC.